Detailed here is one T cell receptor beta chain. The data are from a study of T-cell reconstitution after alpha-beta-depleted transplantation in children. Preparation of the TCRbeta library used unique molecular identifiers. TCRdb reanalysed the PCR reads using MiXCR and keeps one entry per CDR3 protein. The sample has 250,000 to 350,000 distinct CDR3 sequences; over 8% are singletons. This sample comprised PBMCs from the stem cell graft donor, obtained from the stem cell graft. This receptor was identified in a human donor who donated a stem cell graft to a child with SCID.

CDR3 in DNA: TGTGCCAGCATTCTCCGGACAGGAAGACAAGAGACCCAGTACTTC. It codes for CASILRTGRQETQYF. The V and J genes are TRBV7-9 and TRBJ2-5; 7 bases map to TRBD1. J was trimmed by 2 bases and V by 7 bases; bases with no gene match: 10. The germline CDR1 and CDR2 sequences are SEHNR and FQNEAQ (reference sequence). The CDR3 runs 15 residues. The variable domain in full, completed from reference TRBV7-9 and TRBJ2-5, reads DTGVSQNPRHKITKRGQNVTFRCDPISEHNRLYWYRQTLGQGPEFLTYFQNEAQLEKSRLLSDRFSAERPKGSFSTLEIQRTEQGDSAMYLCASILRTGRQETQYFGPGTRLLVL.